The source of this T cell receptor beta chain is a study of preoperative IRX-2 immunotherapy in early breast cancer (dated by TCRdb to about 2019). This sample's treatment or condition label indicates: preoperative locoregional IRX-2 cytokine immunotherapy. The samples were obtained from a phase Ib study that tested preoperative, locoregional IRX-2 cytokine immunotherapy designed to prime immune responses. Donors were patients with early-stage breast cancer who received IRX-2 before surgery. Libraries came from the immunoSEQ multiplex PCR assay. Not all clones reach the TCRdb copy of this immuneACCESS table, which keeps in-frame sequences only. Checked studies attribute under half of the gap to unresolved V genes and leave the rest unexplained. Across this sample there are 6,400 or so clones, with roughly 70% seen only once. Less than 20% of the sample goes to the ten largest clones. The CDR3 covers 16 residues, taking in both the cysteine and the phenylalanine. Here the CDR3 DNA is all that survives: 48 bases in frame from base 1. Based on the germline V gene (reference sequence), the CDR1 and CDR2 sequences are LNHDA and SQIVND. Germline trimming: 6 bases from V, 1 base from J; junction bases outside gene matches: 10.

Notes on this clone: Its antigen is currently not known. The input lacks base qualities; no much larger clone sits a single base away.

The source was tumor tissue, collected before IRX-2 immunotherapy. The source of this sequence is a human donor with breast cancer. The V and J genes are TRBV19 and TRBJ2-3; TRBD2 fits 7 bases in the junction. Read as DNA, the sequence is TGTGCCAGTAGCGGAAAAAGCGGGGTACGCACAGATACGCAGTATTTT. Its protein is CASSGKSGVRTDTQYF.